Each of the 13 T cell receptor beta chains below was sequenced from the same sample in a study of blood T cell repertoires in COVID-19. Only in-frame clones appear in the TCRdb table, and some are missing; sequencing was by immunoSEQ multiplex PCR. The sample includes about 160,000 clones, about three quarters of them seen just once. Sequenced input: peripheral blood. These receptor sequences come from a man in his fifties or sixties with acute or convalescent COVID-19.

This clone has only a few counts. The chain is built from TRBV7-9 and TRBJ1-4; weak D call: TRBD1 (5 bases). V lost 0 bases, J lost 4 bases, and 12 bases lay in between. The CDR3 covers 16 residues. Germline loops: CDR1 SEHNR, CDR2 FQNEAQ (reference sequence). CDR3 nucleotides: TGTGCCAGCAGCTTAGCGTCGGGGACTATTAATGAAAAACTGTTTTTT. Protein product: CASSLASGTINEKLFF. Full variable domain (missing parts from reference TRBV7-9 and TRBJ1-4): DTGVSQNPRHKITKRGQNVTFRCDPISEHNRLYWYRQTLGQGPEFLTYFQNEAQLEKSRLLSDRFSAERPKGSFSTLEIQRTEQGDSAMYLCASSLASGTINEKLFFGSGTQLSVL.

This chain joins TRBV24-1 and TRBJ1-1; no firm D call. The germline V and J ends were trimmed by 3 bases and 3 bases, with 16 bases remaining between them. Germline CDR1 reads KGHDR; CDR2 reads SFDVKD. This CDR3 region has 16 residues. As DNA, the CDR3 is TGTGCCACCAGTGATGGGCGCGGGGTGGCGGACACTGAAGCTTTCTTT. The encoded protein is CATSDGRGVADTEAFF.

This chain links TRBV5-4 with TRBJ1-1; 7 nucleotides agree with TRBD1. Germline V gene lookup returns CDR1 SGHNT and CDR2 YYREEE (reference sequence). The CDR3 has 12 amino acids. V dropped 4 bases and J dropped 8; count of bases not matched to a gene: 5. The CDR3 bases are TGTGCCAGCAGCCGGGACAGCACCGAAGCTTTCTTT. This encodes CASSRDSTEAFF.

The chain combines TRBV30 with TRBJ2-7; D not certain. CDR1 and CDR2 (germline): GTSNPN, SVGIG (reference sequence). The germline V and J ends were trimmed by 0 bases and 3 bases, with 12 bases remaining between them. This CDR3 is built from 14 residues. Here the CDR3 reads CAWSVPVTLYEQYF. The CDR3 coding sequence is TGTGCCTGGAGTGTACCTGTTACTCTCTACGAGCAGTACTTC.

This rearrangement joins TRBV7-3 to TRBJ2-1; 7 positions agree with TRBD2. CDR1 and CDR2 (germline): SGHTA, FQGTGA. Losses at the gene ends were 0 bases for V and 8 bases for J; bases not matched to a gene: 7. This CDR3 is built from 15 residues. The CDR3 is CASSLTTGGFHEQFF. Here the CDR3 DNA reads TGTGCCAGCAGCTTAACAACGGGGGGATTCCATGAGCAGTTCTTC.

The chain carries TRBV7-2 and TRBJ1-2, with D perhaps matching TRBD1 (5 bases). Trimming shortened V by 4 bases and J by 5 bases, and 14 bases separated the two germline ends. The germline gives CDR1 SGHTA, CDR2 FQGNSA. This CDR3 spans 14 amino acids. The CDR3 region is CASSSPGAGYGYTF. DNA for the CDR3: TGTGCCAGCAGCTCCCCTGGGGCCGGATATGGCTACACCTTC.

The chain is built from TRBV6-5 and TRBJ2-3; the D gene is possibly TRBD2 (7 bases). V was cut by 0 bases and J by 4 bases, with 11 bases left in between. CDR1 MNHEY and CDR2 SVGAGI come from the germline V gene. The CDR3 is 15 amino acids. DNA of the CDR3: TGTGCCAGCAGTTACTCGAGGGGGGGCTCAGATACGCAGTATTTT. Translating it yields CASSYSRGGSDTQYF.

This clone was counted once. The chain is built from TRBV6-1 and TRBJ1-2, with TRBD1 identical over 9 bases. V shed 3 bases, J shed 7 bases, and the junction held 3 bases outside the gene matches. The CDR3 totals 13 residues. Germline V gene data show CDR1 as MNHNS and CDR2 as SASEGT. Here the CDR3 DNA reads TGTGCCAGCAGTGAGGGACAGGGATTTGGCTACACCTTC. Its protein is CASSEGQGFGYTF.

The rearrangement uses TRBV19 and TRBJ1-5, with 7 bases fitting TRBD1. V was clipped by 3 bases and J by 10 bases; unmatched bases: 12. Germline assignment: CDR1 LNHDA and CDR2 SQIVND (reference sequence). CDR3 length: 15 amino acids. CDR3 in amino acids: CASSMTSPGGRPQHF. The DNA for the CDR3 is TGTGCCAGTAGTATGACGTCGCCAGGGGGTCGACCCCAGCATTTT.

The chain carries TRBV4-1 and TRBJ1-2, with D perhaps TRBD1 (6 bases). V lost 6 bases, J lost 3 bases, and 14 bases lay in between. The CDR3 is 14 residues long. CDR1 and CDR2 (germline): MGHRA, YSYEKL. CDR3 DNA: TGCGCCAGCAGTCTTAACAGGGCCCACTATGGCTACACCTTC. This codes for CASSLNRAHYGYTF.

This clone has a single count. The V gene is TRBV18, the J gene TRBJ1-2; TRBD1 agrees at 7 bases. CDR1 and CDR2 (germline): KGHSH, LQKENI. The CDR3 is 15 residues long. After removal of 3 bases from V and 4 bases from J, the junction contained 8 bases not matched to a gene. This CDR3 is CASSPSQGQVYGYTF. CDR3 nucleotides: TGTGCCAGCTCACCCTCCCAAGGACAGGTCTATGGCTACACCTTC.

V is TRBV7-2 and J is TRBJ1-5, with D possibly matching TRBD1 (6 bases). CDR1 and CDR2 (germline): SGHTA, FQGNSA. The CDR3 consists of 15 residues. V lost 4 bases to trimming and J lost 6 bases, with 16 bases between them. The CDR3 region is CASSSRGGAGQPQHF. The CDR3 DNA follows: TGTGCCAGCAGCTCTCGAGGGGGGGCAGGTCAGCCCCAGCATTTT. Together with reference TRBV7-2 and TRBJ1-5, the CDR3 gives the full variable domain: GAGVSQSPSNKVTEKGKDVELRCDPISGHTALYWYRQSLGQGLEFLIYFQGNSAPDKSGLPSDRFSAERTGGSVSTLTIQRTQQEDSAVYLCASSSRGGAGQPQHFGDGTRLSIL.

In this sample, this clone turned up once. The CDR3 here is CASSDPTGGNTEAFF. The CDR3 DNA sequence: TGCGCCAGCAGTGACCCGACAGGAGGGAACACTGAAGCTTTCTTT. This sequence joins TRBV10-2 and TRBJ1-1; a weak D match, TRBD1 (6 bases). V gave up 3 bases and J gave up 1 base, with 12 bases separating them. This CDR3 has 15 residues. The germline gives CDR1 WSHSY, CDR2 SAAADI.